This TCR beta chain originates from a study of patients and donors after allogeneic stem cell transplantation. Each CDR3 protein gets one entry after TCRdb re-called the RT-PCR reads with MiXCR. The sample has approximately 200,000 distinct CDR3 sequences, 13% to 15% seen once; the top ten hold 11%. In germline, CDR1 is LGHDT, CDR2 YNNKEL (reference sequence). V lost 3 bases, J lost 5 bases, and 10 bases lay in between. The CDR3 runs to 13 residues. V usage is TRBV3-1 and J usage is TRBJ1-2; D unclear. The receptor was isolated from a human donor who was either an allogeneic HSCT recipient or a stem cell or donor lymphocyte infusion donor (not recorded which). It is not recorded whose cells these are; they may come from a transplant donor. Sequencing was carried out using blood, either unsorted or a sorted T cell fraction (not recorded which). The CDR3 DNA sequence: TGTGCCAGCAGCCACGCTAGAGGTTATGGCTACACCTTC. Amino acid sequence: CASSHARGYGYTF.